The 9 T cell receptor beta chains given below trace back to one sample, sequenced in a study of cytomegalovirus exposure and HLA in healthy donors. Primers included in the PCR were 60 Vbeta and 13 Jbeta primers. This table comes from immunoSEQ multiplex PCR, and its TCRdb copy is limited to in-frame clones, with some not included. The table includes approximately 140,000 clones, around 80% detected once. The material sequenced was PBMCs. The receptors were gathered from a male donor in good health and CMV-seropositive.

The rearrangement joins TRBV7-6 to TRBJ2-2; 8 bases agree with TRBD2. Losses at the gene ends were 1 base for V and 5 bases for J; bases not matched to a gene: 6. The CDR3 totals 16 residues. Germline V gene lookup returns CDR1 SGHVS and CDR2 FNYEAQ. CDR3 in DNA: TGTGCCAGCAGCTTAGACACGGGGGGGCTAACCGGGGAGCTGTTTTTT. Amino acids: CASSLDTGGLTGELFF.

This sequence joins TRBV6-1 and TRBJ2-6; 7 bases fit TRBD1. The CDR3 spans 16 residues. The junction had 7 bases not matched to a gene; V was cut back by 4 bases and J by 4 bases. In germline, CDR1 is MNHNS, CDR2 SASEGT. The CDR3 nucleotides are TGTGCCAGCAGTGGACAGGGAATTGCCGGGGCCAACGTCCTGACTTTC. As protein: CASSGQGIAGANVLTF.

This chain links TRBV5-4 with TRBJ2-3, with TRBD1 matching over 8 bases. V lost 1 base, J lost 1 base, and 8 bases stayed unmatched. In germline, CDR1 is SGHNT, CDR2 YYREEE (reference sequence). CDR3 length: 17 residues. CDR3: CASSLSRTGIRTDTQYF. CDR3 bases: TGTGCCAGCAGCTTGTCGAGGACAGGGATTCGCACAGATACGCAGTATTTT.

This chain links TRBV28 with TRBJ2-7; 8 bases are a match to TRBD2. The CDR3 consists of 15 residues. After removal of 4 bases from V and 4 bases from J, the junction contained 9 bases not matched to a gene. Germline CDR1 MDHEN, CDR2 SYDVKM. The CDR3 reads CASSSQAGVGYEQYF. CDR3 coding DNA: TGTGCCAGCAGTTCACAAGCGGGAGTGGGGTACGAGCAGTACTTC.

The gene calls are TRBV5-1 and TRBJ2-5, with D perhaps matching TRBD1 (7 bases). CDR1 is SGHRS and CDR2 is YFSETQ in the germline V gene. V lost 0 bases, J lost 1 base, and 13 bases lay in between. The CDR3 has 16 amino acids. CDR3 nucleotides: TGCGCCAGCAGCTTGGACAGGGGAGGAGGCCAAGAGACCCAGTACTTC. Encoded protein: CASSLDRGGGQETQYF.

With respect to this clone: One end of the junction varies from germline; a read error may be responsible. V is TRBV7-9 and J is TRBJ2-7, with D hard to call. The CDR3 spans 15 residues. Germline CDR1 is SEHNR and CDR2 is FQNEAQ (reference sequence). In DNA form, the CDR3 reads TGTTCCAGCAGCCCACAGTACGGTGTACCCTACGAGCAGTACTTC. Protein: CSSSPQYGVPYEQYF. The variable domain in full, completed from reference TRBV7-9 and TRBJ2-7, reads DTGVSQNPRHKITKRGQNVTFRCDPISEHNRLYWYRQTLGQGPEFLTYFQNEAQLEKSRLLSDRFSAERPKGSFSTLEIQRTEQGDSAMYLCSSSPQYGVPYEQYFGPGTRLTVT.

The rearrangement uses TRBV7-2 and TRBJ1-2; 10 bases are a match to TRBD1. The CDR3 has 15 amino acids. The germline CDR1 and CDR2 sequences are SGHTA and FQGNSA. V dropped 5 bases and J dropped 5; count of bases not matched to a gene: 8. DNA for the CDR3: TGTGCCAGCAGCACCGCCGGGACAGGGGAGTATGGCTACACCTTC. Protein sequence: CASSTAGTGEYGYTF.

This chain joins TRBV21-1 and TRBJ1-1. TRBV21-1 is recorded as a pseudogene. CDR3 length: 14 amino acids. CDR3: CASSRVWEDDEAFF. In DNA form, the CDR3 reads TGTGCCAGCAGCCGGGTTTGGGAGGACGATGAAGCTTTCTTT.

This clone has more than one count but fewer than ten. In the same sample, other DNA sequences code for this CDR3. The genes are TRBV9 and TRBJ2-3; the D gene is possibly TRBD2 (5 bases). The CDR3 totals 14 residues. Trimming took 0 bases from V and 4 from J, leaving 9 bases between them. Germline V gene sequence: CDR1 SGDLS, CDR2 YYNGEE. The DNA for the CDR3 is TGTGCCAGCAGCGTAGCGGGGAAGGCAGATACGCAGTATTTT. Its translation is CASSVAGKADTQYF.